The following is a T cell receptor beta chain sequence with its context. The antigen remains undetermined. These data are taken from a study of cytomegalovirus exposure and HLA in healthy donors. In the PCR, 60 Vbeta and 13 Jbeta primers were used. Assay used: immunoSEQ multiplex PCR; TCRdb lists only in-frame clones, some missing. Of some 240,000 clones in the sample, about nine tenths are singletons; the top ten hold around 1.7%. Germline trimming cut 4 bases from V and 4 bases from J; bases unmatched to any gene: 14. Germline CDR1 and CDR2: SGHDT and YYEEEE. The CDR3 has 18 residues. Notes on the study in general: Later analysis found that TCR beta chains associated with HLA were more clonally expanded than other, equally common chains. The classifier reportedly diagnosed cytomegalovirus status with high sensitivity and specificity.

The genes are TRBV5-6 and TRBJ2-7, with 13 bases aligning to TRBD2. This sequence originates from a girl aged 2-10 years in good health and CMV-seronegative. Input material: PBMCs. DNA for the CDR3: TGTGCCAGCAGCCCGCGGACTAGCGGGAGCTCTCAATGGTACGAGCAGTACTTC. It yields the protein CASSPRTSGSSQWYEQYF.